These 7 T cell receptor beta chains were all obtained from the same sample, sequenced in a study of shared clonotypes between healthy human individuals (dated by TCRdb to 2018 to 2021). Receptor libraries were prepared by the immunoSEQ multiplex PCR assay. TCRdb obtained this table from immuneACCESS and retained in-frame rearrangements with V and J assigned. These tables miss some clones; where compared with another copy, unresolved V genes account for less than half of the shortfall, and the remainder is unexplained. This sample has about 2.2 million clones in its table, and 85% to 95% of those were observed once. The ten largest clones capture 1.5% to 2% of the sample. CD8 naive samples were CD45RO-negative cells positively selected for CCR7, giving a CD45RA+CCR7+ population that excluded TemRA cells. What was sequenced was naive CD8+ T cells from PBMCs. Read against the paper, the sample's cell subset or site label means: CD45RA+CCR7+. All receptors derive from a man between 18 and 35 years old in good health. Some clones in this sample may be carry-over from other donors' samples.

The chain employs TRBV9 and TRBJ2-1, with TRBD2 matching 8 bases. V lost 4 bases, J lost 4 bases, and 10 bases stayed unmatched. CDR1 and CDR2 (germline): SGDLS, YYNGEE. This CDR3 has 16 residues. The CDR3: CASSSRGGRTYNEQFF. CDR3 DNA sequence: TGTGCCAGCAGCTCTCGGGGCGGGAGGACTTACAATGAGCAGTTCTTC.

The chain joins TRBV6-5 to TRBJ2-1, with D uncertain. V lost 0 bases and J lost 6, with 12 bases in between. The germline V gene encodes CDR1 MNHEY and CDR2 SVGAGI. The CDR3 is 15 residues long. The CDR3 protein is CASSYSGGPINEQFF. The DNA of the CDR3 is TGTGCCAGCAGTTACTCCGGTGGGCCTATCAATGAGCAGTTCTTC.

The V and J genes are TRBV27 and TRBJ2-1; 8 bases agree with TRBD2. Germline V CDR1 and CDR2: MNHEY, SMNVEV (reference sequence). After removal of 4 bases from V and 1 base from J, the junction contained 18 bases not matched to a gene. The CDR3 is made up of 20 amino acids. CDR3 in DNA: TGTGCCAGCAGTTCACTCCATAGCGGGACGAAGCCCCCTTCCTACAATGAGCAGTTCTTC. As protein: CASSSLHSGTKPPSYNEQFF.

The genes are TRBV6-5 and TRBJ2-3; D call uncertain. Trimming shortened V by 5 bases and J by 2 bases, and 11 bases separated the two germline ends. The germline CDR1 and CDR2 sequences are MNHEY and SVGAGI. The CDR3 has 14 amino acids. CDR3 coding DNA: TGTGCCAGCAGTCCCCCATATCCCACAGATACGCAGTATTTT. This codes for CASSPPYPTDTQYF.

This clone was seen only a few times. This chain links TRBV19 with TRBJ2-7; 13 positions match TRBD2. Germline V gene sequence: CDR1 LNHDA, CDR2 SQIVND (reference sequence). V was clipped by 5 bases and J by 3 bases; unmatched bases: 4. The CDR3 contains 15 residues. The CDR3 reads CASSPGLAGIYEQYF. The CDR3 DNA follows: TGTGCCAGTAGTCCGGGACTAGCGGGGATCTACGAGCAGTACTTC.

CDR3 region: CASSPAVQHNEQFF. The CDR3 DNA reads as TGTGCCAGCAGCCCAGCGGTACAGCACAATGAGCAGTTCTTC. The genes are TRBV13 and TRBJ2-1; D may be TRBD2 (5 bases). The germline V and J ends were trimmed by 5 bases and 5 bases, with 13 bases remaining between them. The CDR3 runs to 14 residues. Germline values: CDR1 PRHDT, CDR2 FYEKMQ (reference sequence).

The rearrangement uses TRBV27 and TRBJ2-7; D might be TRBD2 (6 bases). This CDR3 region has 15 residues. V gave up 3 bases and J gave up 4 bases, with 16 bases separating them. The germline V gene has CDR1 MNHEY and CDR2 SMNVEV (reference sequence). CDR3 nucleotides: TGTGCCAGCAGTTTCGGAGGGCCCCGCTTTTACGAGCAGTACTTC. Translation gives CASSFGGPRFYEQYF.